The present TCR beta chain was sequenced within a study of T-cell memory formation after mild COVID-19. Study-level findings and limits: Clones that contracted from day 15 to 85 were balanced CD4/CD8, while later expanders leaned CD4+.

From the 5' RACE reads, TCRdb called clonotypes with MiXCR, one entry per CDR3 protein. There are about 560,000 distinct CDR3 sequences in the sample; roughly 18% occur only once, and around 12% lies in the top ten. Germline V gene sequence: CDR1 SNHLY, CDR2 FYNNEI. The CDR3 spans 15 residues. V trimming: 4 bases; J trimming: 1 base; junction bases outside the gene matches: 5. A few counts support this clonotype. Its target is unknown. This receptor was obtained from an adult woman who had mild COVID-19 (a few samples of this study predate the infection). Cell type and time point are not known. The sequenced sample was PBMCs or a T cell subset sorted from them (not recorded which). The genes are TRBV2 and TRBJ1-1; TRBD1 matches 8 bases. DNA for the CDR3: TGTGCCAGCAGTGTGGGGGACAGGTGGAACACTGAAGCTTTCTTT. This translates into CASSVGDRWNTEAFF.